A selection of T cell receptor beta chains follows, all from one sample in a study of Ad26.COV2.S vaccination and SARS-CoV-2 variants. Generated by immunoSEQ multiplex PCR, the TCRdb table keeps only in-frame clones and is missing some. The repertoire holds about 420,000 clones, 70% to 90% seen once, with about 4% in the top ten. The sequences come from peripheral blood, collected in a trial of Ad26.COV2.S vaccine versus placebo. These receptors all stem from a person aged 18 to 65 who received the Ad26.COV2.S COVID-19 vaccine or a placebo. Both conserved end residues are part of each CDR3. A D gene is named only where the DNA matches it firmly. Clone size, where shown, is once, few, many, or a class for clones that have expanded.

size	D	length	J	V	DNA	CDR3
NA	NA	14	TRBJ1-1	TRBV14	TGTGCCAGCAGCCAAGGGACAACGAACACTGAAGCTTTCTTT	CASSQGTTNTEAFF
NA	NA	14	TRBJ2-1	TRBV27	TGTGCCAGCAGTTTAGGGTTCACCTTAGGTGAGCAGTTCTTC	CASSLGFTLGEQFF
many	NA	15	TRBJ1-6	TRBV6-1	TGTGCCAGCAGTGATGGGGGGGCTGGGGGTTCACCCCTCCACTTT	CASSDGGAGGSPLHF
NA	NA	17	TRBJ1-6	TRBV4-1	TGCGCCAGCAGCCAATTCAGGGTCCAGACCTATAATTCACCCCTCCACTTT	CASSQFRVQTYNSPLHF
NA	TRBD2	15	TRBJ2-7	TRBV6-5	TGTGCCAGCAGTAATAGCGGGGGGAGCTCCTACGAGCAGTACTTC	CASSNSGGSSYEQYF
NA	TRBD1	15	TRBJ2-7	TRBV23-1	TGCGCCAGCAGTCACCGCCGGGACAGGCACTACGAGCAGTACTTC	CASSHRRDRHYEQYF
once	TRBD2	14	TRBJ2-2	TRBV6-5	TGTGCCAGCAGGCCCGGGACTAGGTCCGGGGAGCTGTTTTTT	CASRPGTRSGELFF
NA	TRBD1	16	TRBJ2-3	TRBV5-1	TGCGCCAGCAGCTTGGCCCAGACAGGGGGCGGAGATACGCAGTATTTT	CASSLAQTGGGDTQYF
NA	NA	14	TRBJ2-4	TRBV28	TGTGCCAGCAGCAACAGGGGCCGGGGGAACATTCAGTACTTC	CASSNRGRGNIQYF
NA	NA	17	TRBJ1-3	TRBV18	TGTGCCAGCTCACCAATCCTTCTCGGAAGGGCTGGAAACACCATATATTTT	CASSPILLGRAGNTIYF
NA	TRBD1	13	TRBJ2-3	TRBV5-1	TGCGCCAGCAGTCACAGGGGTACAGATACGCAGTATTTT	CASSHRGTDTQYF